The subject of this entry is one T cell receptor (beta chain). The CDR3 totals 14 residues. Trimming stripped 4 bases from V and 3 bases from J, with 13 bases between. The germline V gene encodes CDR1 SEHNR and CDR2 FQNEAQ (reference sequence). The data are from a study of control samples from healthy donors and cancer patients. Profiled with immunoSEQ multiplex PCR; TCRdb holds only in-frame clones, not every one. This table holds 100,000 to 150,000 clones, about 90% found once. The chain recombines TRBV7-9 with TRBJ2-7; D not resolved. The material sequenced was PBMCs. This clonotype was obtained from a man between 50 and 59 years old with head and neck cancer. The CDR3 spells CASSSTSWHYEQYF. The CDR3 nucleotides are TGTGCCAGCAGCTCCACCTCGTGGCACTACGAGCAGTACTTC. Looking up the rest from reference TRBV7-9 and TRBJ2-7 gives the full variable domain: DTGVSQNPRHKITKRGQNVTFRCDPISEHNRLYWYRQTLGQGPEFLTYFQNEAQLEKSRLLSDRFSAERPKGSFSTLEIQRTEQGDSAMYLCASSSTSWHYEQYFGPGTRLTVT.